These 32 T cell receptor beta chains came from one sample sequenced in a study of blood T cell repertoires in COVID-19. Using immunoSEQ multiplex PCR, the repertoire was profiled, and TCRdb retains in-frame clones only, with some absent. The sample lists approximately 330,000 clones; approximately 86% were seen once. The material sequenced was peripheral blood. These receptors originate from a man aged 25 to 40 with COVID-19, enrolled during active disease.

The CDR3 region is CASGKAGGTDTQYF. The CDR3 nucleotides are TGTGCCAGCGGAAAAGCGGGGGGAACAGATACGCAGTATTTT. V gene TRBV7-2 combines with J gene TRBJ2-3; TRBD2 matches at 9 bases. Germline V lookup: CDR1 SGHTA, CDR2 FQGNSA. This CDR3 has 14 amino acids. Germline trimming cut 8 bases from V and 3 bases from J; bases unmatched to any gene: 6.

V gene TRBV4-3 combines with J gene TRBJ2-1; unclear D gene. The CDR3 totals 15 residues. V was clipped by 1 base and J by 3 bases, with 10 bases between them. Germline V gives CDR1 LGHNA, CDR2 YSLEER. This CDR3 is CASSQGRGFYNEQFF. For the CDR3, the DNA is TGCGCCAGCAGCCAAGGTCGCGGCTTCTACAATGAGCAGTTCTTC.

This chain joins TRBV7-2 and TRBJ2-5; 7 bases map to TRBD1. The CDR3 is made up of 14 amino acids. CDR1 is SGHTA, CDR2 FQGNSA, per germline. With V trimmed by 7 bases and J by 4 bases, 9 bases remained unmatched. The chain's CDR3 is CASNSRRQGETQYF. The CDR3 bases are TGTGCCAGCAACTCAAGGCGACAGGGAGAGACCCAGTACTTC.

In this sample, this clone turned up a few times. This chain joins TRBV7-2 and TRBJ2-1, with TRBD2 as a possible D gene (5 bases). Germline CDR1 SGHTA, CDR2 FQGNSA. Between the trimmed V and J ends, which lost 0 bases and 2 bases, there was a span of 11 bases. The CDR3 is made up of 16 amino acids. In DNA form, the CDR3 reads TGTGCCAGCAGCTTAGCCGGGATTGGCACCTACAATGAGCAGTTCTTC. Translation: CASSLAGIGTYNEQFF.

CDR3 sequence (DNA): TGTGCCATCAGTTCTCGGGACAGGGGTATCTCTGGAAACACCATATATTTT. It specifies CAISSRDRGISGNTIYF. The chain is built from TRBV10-3 and TRBJ1-3; 10 nucleotides line up with TRBD1. Germline assignment: CDR1 ENHRY and CDR2 SYGVKD. Losses at the gene ends were 5 bases for V and 0 bases for J; bases not matched to a gene: 7. This CDR3 has 17 residues.

The chain couples TRBV29-1 to TRBJ2-5; D might be TRBD1 (5 bases). V lost 5 bases and J lost 0, with 10 bases in between. Germline values: CDR1 SQVTM, CDR2 ANQGSEA. CDR3 size: 13 residues. The CDR3 loop reads CSVRQSYQETQYF. Here the CDR3 DNA reads TGCAGCGTTAGACAGTCGTACCAAGAGACCCAGTACTTC.

For this clone: The same CDR3 also results from other DNA sequences found in this sample. The chain combines TRBV6-5 with TRBJ2-3, with D perhaps TRBD2 (7 bases). Trimming cost V 2 bases and J 3 bases, with 12 bases left between them. The CDR3 is 15 amino acids. Germline CDR1 MNHEY, CDR2 SVGAGI. CDR3 sequence reads: CASSYAGDMTDTQYF. In DNA form, the CDR3 reads TGTGCCAGCAGTTACGCGGGGGACATGACAGATACGCAGTATTTT.

CDR3 protein: CASSYSNHRAYGYTF. CDR3 bases: TGTGCCAGCAGTTACTCGAATCACCGAGCCTATGGCTACACCTTC. The chain couples TRBV6-5 to TRBJ1-2; D is unclear. Trimming removed 0 bases from V and 4 bases from J, with 12 bases in between. Looked up from germline, CDR1 is MNHEY and CDR2 is SVGAGI. The CDR3 length is 15 residues.

The rearrangement uses TRBV29-1 and TRBJ1-5, with a possible D match to TRBD1 (6 bases). Germline CDR1 SQVTM, CDR2 ANQGSEA. The length of the CDR3 is 13 residues. V was clipped by 5 bases and J by 6 bases, with 14 bases between them. The CDR3, as DNA: TGCAGCGTTTCGGGGGGCGGTGGTCAGCCCCAGCATTTT. Protein product: CSVSGGGGQPQHF.

This clone came up a few times. The genes are TRBV27 and TRBJ1-1; D is perhaps TRBD1 (5 bases). Between the trimmed V and J ends, which lost 6 bases and 6 bases, there was a span of 17 bases. Germline lookup yields CDR1 MNHEY and CDR2 SMNVEV (reference sequence). This CDR3 contains 14 residues. In DNA, the CDR3 is TGTGCCAGCAGCCGAGACAGTTGGTACGCTGAAGCTTTCTTT. The encoded protein is CASSRDSWYAEAFF.

The V call is TRBV9, the J call TRBJ1-3; D call uncertain. The CDR3 runs 14 residues. Trimming left V 3 bases short and J 0 bases short, with 7 bases between. CDR1 is SGDLS, CDR2 YYNGEE, per germline. The CDR3 here is CASSGLISGNTIYF. DNA of the CDR3: TGTGCCAGCAGCGGGCTTATCTCTGGAAACACCATATATTTT.

This clone was seen a handful of times. V gene TRBV5-6 combines with J gene TRBJ1-6, with D unclear. The germline V gene encodes CDR1 SGHDT and CDR2 YYEEEE. CDR3 length equals 14 residues. V gave up 1 base and J gave up 5 bases, with 7 bases separating them. CDR3 protein: CASSLLENNSPLHF. The CDR3 coding sequence is TGTGCCAGCAGCTTGCTGGAGAATAATTCACCCCTCCACTTT. Looking up the rest from reference TRBV5-6 and TRBJ1-6 gives the full variable domain: DAGVTQSPTHLIKTRGQQVTLRCSPKSGHDTVSWYQQALGQGPQFIFQYYEEEERQRGNFPDRFSGHQFPNYSSELNVNALLLGDSALYLCASSLLENNSPLHFGNGTRLTVT.

V gene TRBV2 combines with J gene TRBJ1-2; D unresolved. Trimming left V 2 bases short and J 3 bases short, with 4 bases between. Germline assignment: CDR1 SNHLY and CDR2 FYNNEI. The CDR3 length is 12 residues. The CDR3 here is CASSERYYGYTF. CDR3 bases: TGTGCCAGCAGTGAACGGTACTATGGCTACACCTTC.

The rearrangement links TRBV28 to TRBJ1-2; a weak D match, TRBD1 (6 bases). There are 13 residues in the CDR3. Trimming stripped 7 bases from V and 8 bases from J, with 17 bases between. Germline values: CDR1 MDHEN, CDR2 SYDVKM. CDR3 DNA sequence: TGTGCCAGCACCACAGGGACCCCGCAGGGCTACACCTTC. As protein: CASTTGTPQGYTF.

The count of this clone is one. The rearrangement uses TRBV7-2 and TRBJ2-7; D is perhaps TRBD1 (5 bases). V lost 5 bases and J 1 base, leaving 12 bases between the germline ends. Germline CDR1 SGHTA, CDR2 FQGNSA. The CDR3 has 14 residues. In DNA, the CDR3 is TGTGCCAGCAGCGAGAGGACAAAGTCCTACGAGCAGTACTTC. This sequence encodes CASSERTKSYEQYF.

The J gene is TRBJ2-3, the V gene TRBV6-4, with TRBD2 matching over 14 bases. Trimming removed 5 bases from V and 4 bases from J; junction bases left unmatched: 2. The length of the CDR3 is 15 residues. From germline, CDR1 is MRHNA and CDR2 SNTAGT. The CDR3: CASSPTSGGADTQYF. Here the CDR3 DNA reads TGTGCCAGCAGTCCGACTAGCGGGGGGGCAGATACGCAGTATTTT.

The chain combines TRBV9 with TRBJ2-5, with 7 bases identical to TRBD2. The J segment lost 1 base and the V segment lost 2 bases, leaving 5 bases of the junction unmatched. Germline V gene data show CDR1 as SGDLS and CDR2 as YYNGEE. This CDR3 has 15 residues. Written as DNA, the CDR3 is TGTGCCAGCAGCGTTTTCGGGGGGAGCCAAGAGACCCAGTACTTC. Its protein product is CASSVFGGSQETQYF. Full variable domain (missing parts from reference TRBV9 and TRBJ2-5): DSGVTQTPKHLITATGQRVTLRCSPRSGDLSVYWYQQSLDQGLQFLIQYYNGEERAKGNILERFSAQQFPDLHSELNLSSLELGDSALYFCASSVFGGSQETQYFGPGTRLLVL.

This chain uses TRBV6-5 with TRBJ1-4; the D is unclear. The germline V and J ends were trimmed by 4 bases and 4 bases, with 13 bases remaining between them. The CDR3 is made up of 15 amino acids. Germline assignment: CDR1 MNHEY and CDR2 SVGAGI. CDR3 sequence (DNA): TGTGCCAGCAGTTCCCTCGGCGGGGATAATGAAAAACTGTTTTTT. The encoded protein is CASSSLGGDNEKLFF.

The V and J genes are TRBV11-2 and TRBJ1-1, with TRBD1 as a possible D gene (5 bases). Trimming took 3 bases from V and 1 from J, leaving 12 bases between them. Germline CDR1 SGHAT, CDR2 FQNNGV. The CDR3 sequence is 15 residues long. The CDR3 DNA reads TGTGCCAGCAGCTTTCCAGGGCAGGGGAACACTGAAGCTTTCTTT. Translated: CASSFPGQGNTEAFF.

The rearrangement uses TRBV4-1 and TRBJ2-3, with 7 positions matching TRBD2. The CDR3 runs to 15 residues. V shed 1 base and J 0 bases; nucleotides not matched to a gene: 1. CDR1 MGHRA and CDR2 YSYEKL come from the germline V gene. The CDR3 sequence is CASSQGGRSTDTQYF. CDR3 DNA sequence: TGCGCCAGCAGCCAAGGCGGGAGAAGCACAGATACGCAGTATTTT.

V usage is TRBV15 and J usage is TRBJ2-7; D is perhaps TRBD2 (5 bases). Looked up from germline, CDR1 is LNHNV and CDR2 is YYDKDF (reference sequence). This CDR3 is built from 14 residues. The V end was cut by 7 bases, the J end by 0 bases, with 13 bases between. In nucleotides, the CDR3 is TGTGCCACCACATTTTCTGGGAGCTCCTACGAGCAGTACTTC. Residues: CATTFSGSSYEQYF.

The chain joins TRBV9 to TRBJ2-7, with 9 bases fitting TRBD2. This CDR3 has 14 amino acids. Germline CDR1 reads SGDLS; CDR2 reads YYNGEE. V lost 0 bases, J lost 3 bases, and 1 base stayed unmatched. The CDR3 coding sequence is TGTGCCAGCAGCGTAGGGCGGGAGGGCTACGAGCAGTACTTC. Residues: CASSVGREGYEQYF.

The genes are TRBV5-4 and TRBJ2-7; 7 bases agree with TRBD1. This CDR3 region has 15 residues. Looked up from germline, CDR1 is SGHNT and CDR2 is YYREEE (reference sequence). V lost 1 base and J lost 5; bases outside the gene matches: 9. Here the CDR3 reads CASSLLQGNWDEQYF. The DNA of the CDR3 is TGTGCCAGCAGCTTGTTACAGGGGAATTGGGACGAGCAGTACTTC. The full variable domain, its missing parts supplied by reference TRBV5-4 and TRBJ2-7, is ETGVTQSPTHLIKTRGQQVTLRCSSQSGHNTVSWYQQALGQGPQFIFQYYREEENGRGNFPPRFSGLQFPNYSSELNVNALELDDSALYLCASSLLQGNWDEQYFGPGTRLTVT.

The CDR3 sequence: CASSPGVQGYEQYF. Here the CDR3 DNA reads TGCGCCAGCAGCCCCGGGGTACAGGGCTACGAGCAGTACTTC. The chain carries TRBV5-1 and TRBJ2-7; a possible D gene is TRBD1 (6 bases). This CDR3 is 14 amino acids long. The germline V gene has CDR1 SGHRS and CDR2 YFSETQ. The V gene lost 4 bases and the J gene lost 3 bases, with 14 bases spanning the gap. Together with reference TRBV5-1 and TRBJ2-7, the CDR3 gives the full variable domain: KAGVTQTPRYLIKTRGQQVTLSCSPISGHRSVSWYQQTPGQGLQFLFEYFSETQRNKGNFPGRFSGRQFSNSRSEMNVSTLELGDSALYLCASSPGVQGYEQYFGPGTRLTVT.

Notes on this clone: Germline and junction disagree at one end, which may indicate a read error. V usage is TRBV28 and J usage is TRBJ1-4; D gene ambiguous. In germline, CDR1 is MDHEN, CDR2 SYDVKM. CDR3 length: 14 residues. The CDR3 reads CATSLRVTNEKLFF. CDR3 nucleotide sequence: TGTGCCACCAGTCTCCGGGTAACTAATGAAAAACTGTTTTTT.

The chain has TRBV11-2 and TRBJ2-1, with D possibly TRBD1 on 5 matching bases. The CDR3 covers 17 residues. The V end lost 6 bases, the J end lost 6 bases, and 24 bases lay between the germline ends. Germline-derived CDR1 and CDR2 are SGHAT and FQNNGV. CDR3 sequence reads: CASRRPGYTYTGNEQFF. The CDR3 region has the DNA TGTGCCAGCAGGCGCCCGGGCTACACCTATACAGGCAATGAGCAGTTCTTC.

A note on this clone: Other DNA sequences in this specimen translate into the identical CDR3. Here the CDR3 reads CASSQVPGQGYEQYF. The CDR3 DNA follows: TGCGCCAGCAGCCAAGTCCCAGGACAGGGCTACGAGCAGTACTTC. The V call is TRBV4-1, the J call TRBJ2-7; TRBD1 agrees at 8 bases. Trimming took 1 base from V and 3 from J; bases not matched to a gene: 5. Germline assignment: CDR1 MGHRA and CDR2 YSYEKL. This CDR3 has 15 residues.

This chain connects TRBV7-8 to TRBJ2-2; TRBD2 matches at 8 bases. There are 17 residues in the CDR3. V was clipped by 2 bases and J by 6 bases; unmatched bases: 11. The germline CDR1 and CDR2 sequences are SGHVS and FQNEAQ. CDR3 protein: CASSLITGLGSSGELFF. The CDR3 DNA reads TGTGCCAGCAGCTTAATTACGGGACTAGGCTCGTCCGGGGAGCTGTTTTTT. Complete variable domain (other parts from reference TRBV7-8 and TRBJ2-2): GAGVSQSPRYKVAKRGQDVALRCDPISGHVSLFWYQQALGQGPEFLTYFQNEAQLDKSGLPSDRFFAERPEGSVSTLKIQRTQQEDSAVYLCASSLITGLGSSGELFFGEGSRLTVL.

The rearrangement uses TRBV5-4 and TRBJ1-6; TRBD1 aligns across 10 bases. This CDR3 has 16 residues. V lost 4 bases, J lost 10 bases, and 11 bases stayed unmatched. From germline, CDR1 is SGHNT and CDR2 YYREEE (reference sequence). The CDR3 is CASSPTGGASGSPLHF. The CDR3 coding sequence is TGTGCCAGCAGCCCGACAGGGGGCGCCTCAGGGTCACCCCTCCACTTT.

The rearrangement joins TRBV7-3 to TRBJ2-2, with unresolved D. The CDR3 totals 15 residues. Germline CDR1 SGHTA, CDR2 FQGTGA. V was trimmed by 2 bases and J by 2 bases, leaving 9 bases between them. The CDR3 loop is CASSLGPSNTGELFF. The CDR3 DNA reads as TGTGCCAGCAGCTTAGGTCCGAGCAACACCGGGGAGCTGTTTTTT.

The count of this clone is one. The V gene is TRBV18, the J gene TRBJ1-1; D perhaps matches TRBD1 (5 bases). Germline lookup yields CDR1 KGHSH and CDR2 LQKENI. Trimming cost V 1 base and J 8 bases, with 14 bases left between them. The CDR3 runs to 14 residues. The CDR3 DNA is TGTGCCAGCTCACCACGTATAACACAGGAAGAAGCTTTCTTT. This encodes CASSPRITQEEAFF.

The rearrangement uses TRBV27 and TRBJ2-7, with D perhaps TRBD1 (5 bases). The CDR3 consists of 14 residues. The V and J ends lost 6 bases and 6 bases respectively, with 18 bases between them. Germline CDR1 MNHEY, CDR2 SMNVEV (reference sequence). CDR3 residues: CASSRPDIGGEQYF. CDR3 DNA: TGTGCCAGCAGCCGACCGGACATCGGCGGCGAGCAGTACTTC.